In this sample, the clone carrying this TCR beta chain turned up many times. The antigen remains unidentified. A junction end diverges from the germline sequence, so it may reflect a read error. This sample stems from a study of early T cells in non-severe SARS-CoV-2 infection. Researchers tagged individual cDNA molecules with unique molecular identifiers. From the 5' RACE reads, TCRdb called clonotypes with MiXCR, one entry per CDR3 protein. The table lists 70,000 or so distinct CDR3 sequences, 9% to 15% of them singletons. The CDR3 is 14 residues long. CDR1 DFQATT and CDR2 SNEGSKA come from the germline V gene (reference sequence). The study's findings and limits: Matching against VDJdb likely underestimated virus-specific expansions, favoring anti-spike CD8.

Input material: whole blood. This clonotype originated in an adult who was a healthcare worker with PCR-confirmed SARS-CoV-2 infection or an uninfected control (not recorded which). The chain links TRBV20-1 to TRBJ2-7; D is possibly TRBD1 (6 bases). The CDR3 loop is CSMRGGSWSSEQYF. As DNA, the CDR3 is TGCAGTATGAGAGGGGGTAGCTGGTCCTCCGAGCAGTACTTC.